The sequence of this TCR beta chain was determined in a study of cytomegalovirus exposure and HLA in healthy donors. Notes on the study in general: Specificity for CMV antigens was confirmed in vitro for a few of the CMV-associated chains. Further analysis, carried out later, found HLA-associated TCR beta chains more clonally expanded than equally common other chains. V segments that were indistinguishable, TRBV6-2 and TRBV6-3 among them, were omitted from analysis.

This CDR3 is 12 amino acids long. Germline CDR1 is SGHTA and CDR2 is FQGNSA. V was pared by 1 base and J by 6 bases, with 6 bases between. PCR used 60 Vbeta primers and 13 Jbeta primers. This table comes from immunoSEQ multiplex PCR, and its TCRdb copy is limited to in-frame clones, with some not included. The sample consists of roughly 100,000 clones, roughly four fifths of them appearing once. A note on this clone: The antigen remains unidentified.

The sample taken for sequencing was PBMCs. The TCR originated in a man aged 45 to 65 in good health and CMV-seronegative. V usage is TRBV7-2 and J usage is TRBJ1-1; D uncertain. The CDR3 loop reads CASSLGVAEAFF. The CDR3 DNA follows: TGTGCCAGCAGCTTAGGTGTAGCTGAAGCTTTCTTT.